This TCR beta chain stems from a study of response to subunit inactivated influenza vaccine. General study results and limits: Authors suggested that a seasonal influenza vaccination recruits few new T cells each time.

The sample holds a few counts of this clonotype. The antigen remains undetermined. Using its own MiXCR run on the RT-PCR reads, TCRdb lists one record per CDR3 protein. This sample carries approximately 700,000 distinct CDR3 sequences, 15% to 19% of them seen once, and the ten largest clones take roughly 11%. Sequenced here: PBMCs from blood, sampled 11 to 12 days after vaccination. The TCR comes from a middle-aged man who received an inactivated influenza vaccine.

The CDR3 sequence is CASTPDSATEAFF. CDR3 in DNA: TGTGCCAGCACCCCCGACTCGGCCACTGAAGCTTTCTTT. The rearrangement uses TRBV7-9 and TRBJ1-1; unclear D gene. This CDR3 has 13 amino acids. V was clipped by 7 bases and J by 4 bases, with 13 bases between them. The germline V gene has CDR1 SEHNR and CDR2 FQNEAQ (reference sequence).